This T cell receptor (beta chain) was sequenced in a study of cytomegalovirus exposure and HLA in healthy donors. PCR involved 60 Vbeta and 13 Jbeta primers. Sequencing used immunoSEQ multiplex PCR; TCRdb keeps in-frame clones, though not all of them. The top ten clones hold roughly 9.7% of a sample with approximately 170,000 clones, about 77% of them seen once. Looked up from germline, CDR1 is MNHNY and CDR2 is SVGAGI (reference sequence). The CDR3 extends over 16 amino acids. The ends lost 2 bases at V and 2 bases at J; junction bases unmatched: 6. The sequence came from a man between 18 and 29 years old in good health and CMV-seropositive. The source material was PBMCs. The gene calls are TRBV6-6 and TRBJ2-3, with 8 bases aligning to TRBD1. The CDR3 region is CASSYQGQGLTDTQYF. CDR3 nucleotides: TGTGCCAGCAGTTACCAAGGACAGGGCCTCACAGATACGCAGTATTTT.